The present T cell receptor (beta chain) was sequenced within a study of response to subunit inactivated influenza vaccine. Study results and caveats: Few additional T cells are recruited per seasonal influenza vaccination, authors suggested.

Trimming left V 3 bases short and J 5 bases short, with 14 bases between. CDR3 length: 14 residues. The V gene's germline CDR1 is SGHDN and CDR2 FVKESK. In TCRdb, the RT-PCR reads were re-called with MiXCR into one record per CDR3 protein. The data contain approximately 520,000 distinct CDR3 sequences, around 25% of them singletons. With respect to this clonotype: What it binds is not known.

The specimen was CD4+ T cells sorted from PBMCs, collected approximately 5 days after vaccination. The chain joins TRBV14 to TRBJ2-7; D is ambiguous. The clonotype originates from a man between 50 and 59 years old who received an inactivated influenza vaccine. The DNA of the CDR3 is TGTGCCAGCAGCCACAGTCTAAGCTACCACGAGCAGTACTTC. This codes for CASSHSLSYHEQYF. Variable domain in full (rest from reference TRBV14 and TRBJ2-7): EAGVTQFPSHSVIEKGQTVTLRCDPISGHDNLYWYRRVMGKEIKFLLHFVKESKQDESGMPNNRFLAERTGGTYSTLKVQPAELEDSGVYFCASSHSLSYHEQYFGPGTRLTVT.